This T cell receptor (beta chain) comes out of a study of T-cell reconstitution after alpha-beta-depleted transplantation in children. Unique molecular identifiers featured in how the TCRbeta library was prepared. TCRdb redid the calling of the PCR reads with MiXCR, one entry per CDR3 protein. The sample shows about 690,000 distinct CDR3 sequences, around 17% of them seen only once. Germline V CDR1 and CDR2: DFQATT, SNEGSKA (reference sequence). The CDR3 spans 13 residues. Trimming pared 3 bases from V and 3 bases from J, leaving 12 bases between. Ten or more counts support this clonotype. This specimen was PBMCs from the stem cell graft donor, taken from the stem cell graft. This TCR was sampled from a human donor who donated a stem cell graft to a child with acute myeloid leukemia. The chain employs TRBV20-1 and TRBJ2-7; a possible D gene is TRBD2 (5 bases). The CDR3 nucleotides are TGCAGTGCTAGGGGAGAAAGAGGCTACGAGCAGTACTTC. Translation gives CSARGERGYEQYF.